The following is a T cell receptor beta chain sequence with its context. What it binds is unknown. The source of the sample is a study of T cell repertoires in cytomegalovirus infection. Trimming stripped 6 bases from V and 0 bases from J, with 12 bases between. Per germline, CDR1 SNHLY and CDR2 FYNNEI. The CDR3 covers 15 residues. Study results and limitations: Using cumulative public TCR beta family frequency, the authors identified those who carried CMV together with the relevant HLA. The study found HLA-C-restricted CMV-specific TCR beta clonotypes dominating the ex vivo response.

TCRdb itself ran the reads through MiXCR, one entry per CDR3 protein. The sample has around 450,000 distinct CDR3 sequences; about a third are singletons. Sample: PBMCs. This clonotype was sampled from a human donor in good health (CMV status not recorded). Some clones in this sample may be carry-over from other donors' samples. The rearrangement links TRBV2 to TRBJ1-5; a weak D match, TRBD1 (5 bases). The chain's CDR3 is CASSDRQTSNQPQHF. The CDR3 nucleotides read TGTGCCAGCAGCGATAGACAGACTAGCAATCAGCCCCAGCATTTT.